This T cell receptor beta chain appears in the sequencing data of a study of shared clonotypes between healthy human individuals. Study-wide results and caveats: Unshared clonotypes carried lower generation probabilities than those common to all four donors. Sharing across a handful of donors was seen in roughly 5% of naive CD4 clonotypes.

This clone was seen once. Its antigen is not known. The table came from immunoSEQ multiplex PCR; TCRdb's copy has only in-frame clones and leaves some out. The sample yields approximately 2.1 million clones, 80% to 95% seen once. V lost 5 bases to trimming and J lost 7 bases, with 15 bases between them. This CDR3 region has 15 residues. CDR1 SEHNR and CDR2 FQNEAQ come from the germline V gene (reference sequence). Each donor was a Caucasian adult residing in Nashville, Tennessee. The V and J genes are TRBV7-9 and TRBJ1-6, with D possibly matching TRBD1 (6 bases). This receptor was identified in a man younger than 30 in good health. Some clones in this sample may be carry-over from other donors' samples. The sample was naive CD4+ T cells from PBMCs. Subset meaning: CD45RA+ positively selected. The CDR3 sequence is CASSLQGTQNSPLHF. CDR3 DNA sequence: TGTGCCAGCAGCCTACAAGGGACACAGAATTCACCCCTCCACTTT.